This entry concerns a single T cell receptor (beta chain). In the original analysis: From reference gene primer amplification, estimates of nucleated cell counts were derived. Assay: immunoSEQ multiplex PCR; the TCRdb copy retains only in-frame clones and omits some. The V and J calls and clone size are taken from that table; D and trimming were inferred from the DNA. The sample has 150,000 to 250,000 clones, around four fifths seen once; the top ten hold 10% to 15%. CDR3 length equals 15 residues. The ends lost 2 bases at V and 4 bases at J; junction bases unmatched: 6. Germline-derived CDR1 and CDR2 are LGHDT and YNNKEL (reference sequence). The study drew participants aged about 18 to 89 years from about two dozen US areas. The source of the sample is a study of blood T cell repertoires in COVID-19. Study-wide context: The samples span acute and convalescent COVID-19 from the United States, Italy and Spain.

The clonotype comes from a man aged 40-55 years who had recovered from COVID-19. This rearrangement joins TRBV3-1 (or the pseudogene TRBV3-2) to TRBJ1-2; the match to TRBD1 covers 8 bases. The sample taken for sequencing was PBMCs or T cells enriched from blood (not recorded which). DNA of the CDR3: TGTGCCAGCAGCCAACAGGCAGGGGGCGGCTATGGCTACACCTTC. Its translation is CASSQQAGGGYGYTF.